This T cell receptor (beta chain) is drawn from a study of T cell responses to AZD1222 COVID-19 vaccine. The assay was immunoSEQ multiplex PCR, and TCRdb's table has in-frame clones only and misses some. The profile shows 130,000 or so clones, about 88% of them singletons. Overall study findings and caveats: Sampled repertoires all dated from after the peak T cell response. Distributed over spike, vaccine-associated CD4 TCRs predominated at 160-218 and 743-854.

As regards this clone: The target antigen is unknown.

This CDR3 spans 15 amino acids. Trimming took off 2 bases at V and 0 bases at J, with 8 bases between the two ends. In germline, CDR1 is SNHLY, CDR2 FYNNEI. This chain connects TRBV2 to TRBJ2-1; tentatively, D is TRBD1 or TRBD2 (6 bases each). The receptor's source is an adult in good health. The sample in question was peripheral blood, obtained on day 0 of AZD1222 vaccination. In DNA, the CDR3 is TGTGCCAGCAGTGAAAGGGGGGCCTCCTACAATGAGCAGTTCTTC. Its protein is CASSERGASYNEQFF.